This T cell receptor beta chain was observed in a study of control samples from healthy donors and cancer patients. With 0 bases removed from V and 8 bases from J, the gap between germline ends came to 8 bases. Germline assignment: CDR1 LGHDT and CDR2 YNNKEL (reference sequence). This CDR3 region has 13 residues. The method was immunoSEQ multiplex PCR; TCRdb's version includes in-frame clones alone and lacks a portion of them. The data show 120,000 to 150,000 clones, 91% seen once. The TCR comes from a man aged 18 to 35 in good health. Material: blood. This chain uses TRBV3-1 (or the pseudogene TRBV3-2) with TRBJ2-1; D gene unclear. CDR3 in DNA: TGTGCCAGCAGCCAAGACTTGGCGTATGAGCAGTTCTTC. Protein: CASSQDLAYEQFF.